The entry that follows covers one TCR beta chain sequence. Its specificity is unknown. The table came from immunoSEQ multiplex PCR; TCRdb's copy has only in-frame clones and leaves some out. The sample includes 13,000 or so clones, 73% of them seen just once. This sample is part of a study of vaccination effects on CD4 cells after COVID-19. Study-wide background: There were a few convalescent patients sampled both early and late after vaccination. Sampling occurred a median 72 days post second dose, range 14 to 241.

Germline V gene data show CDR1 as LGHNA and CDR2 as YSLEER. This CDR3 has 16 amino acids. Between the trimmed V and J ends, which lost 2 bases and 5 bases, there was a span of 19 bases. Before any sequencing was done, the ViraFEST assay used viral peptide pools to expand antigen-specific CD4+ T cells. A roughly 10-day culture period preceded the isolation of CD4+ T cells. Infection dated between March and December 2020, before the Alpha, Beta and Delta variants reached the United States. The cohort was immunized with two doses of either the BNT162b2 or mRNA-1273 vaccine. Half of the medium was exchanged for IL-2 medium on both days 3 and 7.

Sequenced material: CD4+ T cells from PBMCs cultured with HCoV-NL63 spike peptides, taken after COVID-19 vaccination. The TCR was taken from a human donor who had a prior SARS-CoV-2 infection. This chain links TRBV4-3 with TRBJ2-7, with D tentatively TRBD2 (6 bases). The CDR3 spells CASSQRWSGDTHEQYF. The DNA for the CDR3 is TGCGCCAGCAGCCAAAGATGGTCGGGGGATACCCACGAGCAGTACTTC.